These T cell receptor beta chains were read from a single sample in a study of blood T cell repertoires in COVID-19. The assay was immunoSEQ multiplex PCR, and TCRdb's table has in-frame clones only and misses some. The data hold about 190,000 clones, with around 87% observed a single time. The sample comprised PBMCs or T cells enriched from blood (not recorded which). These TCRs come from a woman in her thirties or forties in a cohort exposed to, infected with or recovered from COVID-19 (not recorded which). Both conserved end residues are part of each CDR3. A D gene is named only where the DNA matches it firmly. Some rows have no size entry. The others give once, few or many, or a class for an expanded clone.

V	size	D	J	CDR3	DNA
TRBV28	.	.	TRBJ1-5	CASSFPSGHYSNQPQHF	TGTGCCAGCAGTTTTCCCTCTGGACATTATAGCAATCAGCCCCAGCATTTT
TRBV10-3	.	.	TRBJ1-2	CAISESEDGFYGYTF	TGTGCCATCAGTGAGTCGGAGGACGGCTTCTATGGCTACACCTTC
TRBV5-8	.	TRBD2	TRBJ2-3	CASSPGLAGVWAQYF	TGTGCCAGCAGCCCTGGCCTAGCGGGGGTGTGGGCGCAGTATTTT
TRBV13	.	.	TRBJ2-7	CASSPLGAGYEQYF	TGTGCCAGCAGCCCGCTTGGGGCAGGCTACGAGCAGTACTTC
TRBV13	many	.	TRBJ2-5	CASSFPGETQYF	TGTGCCAGCAGCTTTCCCGGAGAGACCCAGTACTTC
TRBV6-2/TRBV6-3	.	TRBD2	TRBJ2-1	CASSSTSGGADEQFF	TGTGCCAGCAGTTCTACTAGCGGGGGGGCTGATGAGCAGTTCTTC
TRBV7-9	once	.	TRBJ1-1	CASSLLENTEAFF	TGTGCCAGCAGCTTATTAGAGAACACTGAAGCTTTCTTT
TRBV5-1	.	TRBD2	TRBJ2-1	CASTTSGSSSNEQFF	TGCGCCAGCACCACTAGCGGGAGCTCATCCAATGAGCAGTTCTTC
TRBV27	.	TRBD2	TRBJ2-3	CASSLLSHSGGGTDTQYF	TGTGCCAGCAGTCTCCTTTCACATAGCGGGGGAGGCACAGATACGCAGTATTTT
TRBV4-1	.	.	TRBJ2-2	CASSQFGGPGSGELFF	TGCGCCAGCAGCCAGTTCGGGGGGCCGGGGTCCGGGGAGCTGTTTTTT
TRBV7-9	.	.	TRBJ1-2	CASSSGQLYGYTF	TGTGCCAGCAGCTCAGGACAGCTCTATGGCTACACCTTC
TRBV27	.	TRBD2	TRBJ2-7	CASSLTSGEFYEQYF	TGTGCCAGCAGTTTGACTAGCGGGGAGTTCTACGAGCAGTACTTC
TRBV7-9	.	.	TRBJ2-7	CASSSKRLSYEQYF	TGTGCCAGCAGCTCAAAGCGTCTCTCCTACGAGCAGTACTTC
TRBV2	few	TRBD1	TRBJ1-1	CASNLRGPFTEAFF	TGTGCCAGCAACCTCAGGGGGCCATTCACTGAAGCTTTCTTT
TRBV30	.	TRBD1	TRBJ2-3	CAWTWVRGQPDTQYF	TGTGCCTGGACCTGGGTCAGGGGGCAACCAGATACGCAGTATTTT
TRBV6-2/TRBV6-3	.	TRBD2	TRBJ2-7	CASSYWAELGGRKSYEQYF	TGTGCCAGCAGTTACTGGGCGGAATTGGGCGGGAGGAAGTCCTACGAGCAGTACTTC
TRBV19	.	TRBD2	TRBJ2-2	CASSPGTRRGTGELFF	TGTGCCAGTAGTCCAGGGACTAGGAGGGGGACCGGGGAGCTGTTTTTT
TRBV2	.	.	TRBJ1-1	CASTRLGNTEAFF	TGTGCCAGCACGCGGTTAGGGAACACTGAAGCTTTCTTT
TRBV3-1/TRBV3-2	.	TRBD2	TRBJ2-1	CASSGLAGENYNEQFF	TGTGCCAGCAGCGGTCTAGCGGGGGAAAACTACAATGAGCAGTTCTTC
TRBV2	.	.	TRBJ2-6	CASIGVSGANVLTF	TGTGCCAGCATCGGAGTGTCTGGGGCCAACGTCCTGACTTTC
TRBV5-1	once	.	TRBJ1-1	CASSLNTLGLQGMNTEAFF	TGCGCCAGCAGCTTGAATACGTTGGGACTCCAGGGAATGAACACTGAAGCTTTCTTT
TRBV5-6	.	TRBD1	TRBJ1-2	CASSSEGQRTYGYTF	TGTGCCAGCAGCTCGGAGGGACAGCGAACCTATGGCTACACCTTC
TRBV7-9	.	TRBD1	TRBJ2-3	CASSSQGLTWYF	TGTGCCAGCAGTTCACAGGGGCTCACATGGTATTTT
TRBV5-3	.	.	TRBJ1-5	CARSLDAGNQPQHF	TGTGCCAGAAGCTTGGACGCCGGGAATCAGCCCCAGCATTTT
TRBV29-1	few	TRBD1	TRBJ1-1	CSVDVQGGGAFF	TGCAGCGTTGATGTCCAGGGGGGTGGGGCTTTCTTT
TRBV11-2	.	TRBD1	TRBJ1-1	CASSEDRGLPNTEAFF	TGTGCCAGCAGCGAGGACAGGGGGCTTCCGAACACTGAAGCTTTCTTT
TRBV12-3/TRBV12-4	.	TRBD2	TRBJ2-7	CASGGFSYEQYF	TGTGCCTCGGGGGGGTTCTCCTACGAGCAGTACTTC
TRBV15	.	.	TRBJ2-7	CATSRDLVESYEQYF	TGTGCCACCAGCAGAGATCTAGTCGAATCCTACGAGCAGTACTTC
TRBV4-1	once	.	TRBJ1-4	CASSHLRVNEKLFF	TGCGCCAGCAGCCACCTCAGGGTAAATGAAAAACTGTTTTTT
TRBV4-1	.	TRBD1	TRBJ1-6	CASNNRGRGSPLHF	TGCGCCAGCAACAACAGGGGGAGGGGTTCACCCCTCCACTTT
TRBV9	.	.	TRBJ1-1	CASSRRWDTEAFF	TGTGCCAGCAGCCGCAGGTGGGACACTGAAGCTTTCTTT
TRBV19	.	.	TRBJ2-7	CASSIDGSGSYEQYF	TGTGCCAGTAGTATAGACGGGAGCGGGTCCTACGAGCAGTACTTC
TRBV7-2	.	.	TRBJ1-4	CASSLTGLNEKLFF	TGTGCCAGCAGCTTAACAGGGCTTAATGAAAAACTGTTTTTT
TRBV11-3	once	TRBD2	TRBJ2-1	CASRGTSGTNNEQFF	TGTGCCAGCAGGGGGACTAGCGGGACCAACAATGAGCAGTTCTTC
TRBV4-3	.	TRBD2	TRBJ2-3	CASSHFPLREGADTQYF	TGCGCCAGCAGCCATTTCCCTTTACGGGAGGGTGCAGATACGCAGTATTTT
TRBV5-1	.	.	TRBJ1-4	CASSSFPATNEKLFF	TGCGCCAGCAGCTCGTTTCCTGCAACTAATGAAAAACTGTTTTTT
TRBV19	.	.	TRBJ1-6	CASSTEHGGNSPLHF	TGTGCCAGTAGTACCGAACACGGAGGGAATTCACCCCTCCACTTT
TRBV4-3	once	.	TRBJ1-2	CASSQDWGRRQVGGYTF	TGCGCCAGCAGCCAAGATTGGGGGCGCCGACAGGTGGGTGGCTACACCTTC
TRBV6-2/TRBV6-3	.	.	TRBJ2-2	CASNPPGEVRELFF	TGTGCCAGCAACCCACCCGGAGAAGTTCGGGAGCTGTTTTTT
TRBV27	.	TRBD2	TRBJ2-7	CASSPQTGGGEQYF	TGTGCCAGCAGTCCCCAAACAGGCGGGGGTGAGCAGTACTTC